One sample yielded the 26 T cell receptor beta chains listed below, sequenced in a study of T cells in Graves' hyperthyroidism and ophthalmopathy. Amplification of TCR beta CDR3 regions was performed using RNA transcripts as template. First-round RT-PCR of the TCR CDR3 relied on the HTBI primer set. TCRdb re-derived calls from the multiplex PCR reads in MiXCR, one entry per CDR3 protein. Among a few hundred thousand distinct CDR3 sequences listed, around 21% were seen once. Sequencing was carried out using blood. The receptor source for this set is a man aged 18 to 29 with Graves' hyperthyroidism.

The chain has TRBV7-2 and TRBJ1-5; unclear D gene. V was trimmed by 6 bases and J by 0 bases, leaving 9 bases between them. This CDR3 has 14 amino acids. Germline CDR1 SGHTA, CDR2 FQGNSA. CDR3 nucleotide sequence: TGTGCCAGCAGAAAGACAAATAGCAATCAGCCCCAGCATTTT. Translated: CASRKTNSNQPQHF.

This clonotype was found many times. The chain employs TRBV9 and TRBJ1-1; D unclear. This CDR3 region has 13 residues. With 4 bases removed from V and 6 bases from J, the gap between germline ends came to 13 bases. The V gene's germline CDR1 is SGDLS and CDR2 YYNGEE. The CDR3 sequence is CASSPGPGPEAFF. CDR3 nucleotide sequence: TGTGCCAGCAGCCCCGGGCCCGGGCCTGAAGCTTTCTTT.

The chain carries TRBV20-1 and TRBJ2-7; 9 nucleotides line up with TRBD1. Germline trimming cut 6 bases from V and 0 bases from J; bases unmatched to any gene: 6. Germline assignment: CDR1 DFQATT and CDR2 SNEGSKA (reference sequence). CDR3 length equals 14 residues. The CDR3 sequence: CSAEDRGSSYEQYF. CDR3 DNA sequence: TGCAGTGCAGAAGACAGGGGGAGCTCCTACGAGCAGTACTTC.

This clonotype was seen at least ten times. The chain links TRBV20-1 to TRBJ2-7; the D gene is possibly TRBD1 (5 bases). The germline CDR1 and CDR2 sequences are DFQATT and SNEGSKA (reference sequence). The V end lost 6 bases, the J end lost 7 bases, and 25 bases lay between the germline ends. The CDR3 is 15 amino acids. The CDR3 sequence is CSAAQPGHSTGEQYF. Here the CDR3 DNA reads TGCAGTGCAGCCCAACCCGGACACTCGACTGGTGAGCAGTACTTC.

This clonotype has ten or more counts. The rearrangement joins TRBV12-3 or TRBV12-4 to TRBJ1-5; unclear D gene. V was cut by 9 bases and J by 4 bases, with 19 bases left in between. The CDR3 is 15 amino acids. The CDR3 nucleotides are TGTGCCAGTCTAGGCGGACGCATGCTAAATCAGCCCCAGCATTTT. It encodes CASLGGRMLNQPQHF.

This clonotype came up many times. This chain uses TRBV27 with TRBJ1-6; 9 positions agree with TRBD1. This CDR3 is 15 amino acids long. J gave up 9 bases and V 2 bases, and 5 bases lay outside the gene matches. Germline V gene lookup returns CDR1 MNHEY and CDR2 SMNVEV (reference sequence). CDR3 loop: CASSLTGQGFSPLHF. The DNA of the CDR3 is TGTGCCAGCAGTTTAACAGGACAGGGGTTTTCACCCCTCCACTTT.

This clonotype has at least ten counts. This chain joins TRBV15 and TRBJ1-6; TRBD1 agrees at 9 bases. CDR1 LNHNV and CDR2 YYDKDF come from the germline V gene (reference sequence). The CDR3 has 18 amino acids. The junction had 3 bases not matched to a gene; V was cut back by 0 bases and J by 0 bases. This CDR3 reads CATSRDPTGGSYNSPLHF. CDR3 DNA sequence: TGTGCCACCAGCAGAGATCCGACAGGGGGCTCCTATAATTCACCCCTCCACTTT.

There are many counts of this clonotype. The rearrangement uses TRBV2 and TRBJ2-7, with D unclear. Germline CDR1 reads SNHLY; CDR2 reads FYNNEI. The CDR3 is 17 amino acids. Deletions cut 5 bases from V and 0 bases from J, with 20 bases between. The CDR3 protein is CASSSPTRWASSYEQYF. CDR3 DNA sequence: TGTGCCAGCAGTTCTCCGACCCGGTGGGCTAGCTCCTACGAGCAGTACTTC.

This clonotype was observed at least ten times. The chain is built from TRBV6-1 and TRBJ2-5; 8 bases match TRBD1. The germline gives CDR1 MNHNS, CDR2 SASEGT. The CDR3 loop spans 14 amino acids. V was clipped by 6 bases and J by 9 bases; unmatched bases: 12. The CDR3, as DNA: TGTGCCAGCAGGCGCGGACAGGGTAGAGGATCCCAGTACTTC. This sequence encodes CASRRGQGRGSQYF.

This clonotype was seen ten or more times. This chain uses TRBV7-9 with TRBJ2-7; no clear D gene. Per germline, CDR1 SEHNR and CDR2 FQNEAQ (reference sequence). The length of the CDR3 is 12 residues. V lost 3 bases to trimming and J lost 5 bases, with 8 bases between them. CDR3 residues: CASSFSTDEQYF. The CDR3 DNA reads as TGTGCCAGCAGCTTTAGTACAGACGAGCAGTACTTC.

Here the CDR3 DNA reads TGTGCCAGTGCGGGCAGGGGGGAGCTGTTTTTT. Translating it yields CASAGRGELFF. This chain uses TRBV19 with TRBJ2-2; a possible D gene is TRBD2 (5 bases). Trimming cost V 8 bases and J 8 bases, with 9 bases left between them. Germline CDR1 is LNHDA and CDR2 is SQIVND (reference sequence). This CDR3 region has 11 residues. Complete variable domain (other parts from reference TRBV19 and TRBJ2-2): DGGITQSPKYLFRKEGQNVTLSCEQNLNHDAMYWYRQDPGQGLRLIYYSQIVNDFQKGDIAEGYSVSREKKESFPLTVTSAQKNPTAFYLCASAGRGELFFGEGSRLTVL.

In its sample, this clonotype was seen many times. The DNA for the CDR3 is TGTGCCAGCTCCTTCCCCAGACAGGGCGGCGAGCAGTACTTC. Its translation: CASSFPRQGGEQYF. V usage is TRBV11-2 and J usage is TRBJ2-7; 7 bases are shared with TRBD1. Trimming removed 8 bases from V and 6 bases from J; junction bases left unmatched: 13. CDR3 length: 14 amino acids. Germline V CDR1 and CDR2: SGHAT, FQNNGV.

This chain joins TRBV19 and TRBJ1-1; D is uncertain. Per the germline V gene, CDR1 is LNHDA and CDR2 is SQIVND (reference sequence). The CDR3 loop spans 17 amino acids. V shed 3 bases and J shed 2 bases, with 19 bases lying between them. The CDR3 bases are TGTGCCAGTAGTATCTCGCGACCTGGTCCGTTTAACACTGAAGCTTTCTTT. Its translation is CASSISRPGPFNTEAFF.

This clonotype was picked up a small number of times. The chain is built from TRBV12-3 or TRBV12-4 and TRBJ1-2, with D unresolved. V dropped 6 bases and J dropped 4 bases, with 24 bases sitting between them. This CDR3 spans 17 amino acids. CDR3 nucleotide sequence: TGTGCCAGCAGGTATAACAGCGAAATCAAAGAAATCTATGGCTACACCTTC. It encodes CASRYNSEIKEIYGYTF.

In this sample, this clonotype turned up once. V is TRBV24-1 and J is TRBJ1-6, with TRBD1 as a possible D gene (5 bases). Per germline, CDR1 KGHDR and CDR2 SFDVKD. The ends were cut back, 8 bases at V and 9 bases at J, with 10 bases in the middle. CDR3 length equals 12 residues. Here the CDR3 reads CATIHRFSPLHF. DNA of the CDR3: TGTGCCACCATCCACAGGTTTTCACCCCTCCACTTT.

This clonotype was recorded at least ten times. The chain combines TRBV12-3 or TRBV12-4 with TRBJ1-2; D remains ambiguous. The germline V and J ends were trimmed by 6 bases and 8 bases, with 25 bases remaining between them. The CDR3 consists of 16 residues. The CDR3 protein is CASSKLIVLGNQGYTF. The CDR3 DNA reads TGTGCCAGCAGCAAACTAATCGTACTAGGGAATCAAGGCTACACCTTC.

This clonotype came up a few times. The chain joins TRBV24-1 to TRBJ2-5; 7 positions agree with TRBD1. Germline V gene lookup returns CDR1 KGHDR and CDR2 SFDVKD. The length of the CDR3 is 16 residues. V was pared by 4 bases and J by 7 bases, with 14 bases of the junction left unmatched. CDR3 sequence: CATSDRTGQAVGTQYF. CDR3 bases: TGTGCCACCAGTGACCGAACCGGACAGGCGGTTGGGACCCAGTACTTC.

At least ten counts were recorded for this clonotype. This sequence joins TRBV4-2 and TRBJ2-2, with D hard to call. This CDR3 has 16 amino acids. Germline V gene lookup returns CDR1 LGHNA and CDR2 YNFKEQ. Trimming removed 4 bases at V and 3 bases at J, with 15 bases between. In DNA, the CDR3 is TGTGCCAGCAGCCCAAAAGGGCTTGCACACACCGGGGAGCTGTTTTTT. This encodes CASSPKGLAHTGELFF.

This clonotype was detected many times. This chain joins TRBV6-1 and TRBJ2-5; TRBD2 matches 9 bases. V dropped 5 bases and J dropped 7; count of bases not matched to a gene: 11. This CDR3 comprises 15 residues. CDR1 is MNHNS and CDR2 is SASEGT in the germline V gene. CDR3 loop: CASSPRRVTSGTQYF. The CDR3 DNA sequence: TGTGCCAGCAGTCCCCGACGGGTGACTAGCGGGACCCAGTACTTC.

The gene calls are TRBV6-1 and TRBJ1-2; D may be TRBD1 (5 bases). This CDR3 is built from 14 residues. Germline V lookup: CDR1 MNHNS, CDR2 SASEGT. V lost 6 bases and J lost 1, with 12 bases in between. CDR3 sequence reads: CASSRPGGNYGYTF. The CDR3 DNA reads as TGTGCCAGCAGCAGACCGGGGGGTAACTATGGCTACACCTTC.

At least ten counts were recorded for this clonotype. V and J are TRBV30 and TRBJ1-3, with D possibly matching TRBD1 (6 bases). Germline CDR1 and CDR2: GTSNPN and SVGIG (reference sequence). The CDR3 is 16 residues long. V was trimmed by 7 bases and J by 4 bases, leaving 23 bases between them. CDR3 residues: CASTRGAMKVGNTIYF. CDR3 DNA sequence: TGTGCCTCCACCCGGGGGGCAATGAAAGTGGGAAACACCATATATTTT.

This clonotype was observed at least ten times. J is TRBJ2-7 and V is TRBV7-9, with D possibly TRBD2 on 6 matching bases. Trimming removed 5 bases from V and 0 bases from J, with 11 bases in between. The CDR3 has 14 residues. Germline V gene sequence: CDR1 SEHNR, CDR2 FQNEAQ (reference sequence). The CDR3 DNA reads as TGTGCCAGCAGCGATGGACTATCCTCCTACGAGCAGTACTTC. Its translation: CASSDGLSSYEQYF.

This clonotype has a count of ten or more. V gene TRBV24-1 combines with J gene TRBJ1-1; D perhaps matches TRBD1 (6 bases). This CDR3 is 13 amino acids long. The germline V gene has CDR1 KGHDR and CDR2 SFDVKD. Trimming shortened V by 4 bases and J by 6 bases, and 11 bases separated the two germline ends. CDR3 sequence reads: CATSDANRAEAFF. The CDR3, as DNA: TGTGCCACCAGTGACGCAAACAGGGCTGAAGCTTTCTTT.

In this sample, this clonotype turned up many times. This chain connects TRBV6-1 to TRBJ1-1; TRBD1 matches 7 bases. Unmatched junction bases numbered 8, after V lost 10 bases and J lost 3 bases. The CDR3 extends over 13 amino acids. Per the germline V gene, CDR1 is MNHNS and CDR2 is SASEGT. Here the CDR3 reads CAIKTGPDTEAFF. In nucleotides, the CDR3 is TGTGCCATTAAGACAGGGCCGGACACTGAAGCTTTCTTT.

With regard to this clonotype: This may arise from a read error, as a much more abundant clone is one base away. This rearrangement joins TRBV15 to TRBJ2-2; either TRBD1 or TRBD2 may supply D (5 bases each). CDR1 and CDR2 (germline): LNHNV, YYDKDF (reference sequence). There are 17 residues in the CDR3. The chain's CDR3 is CATSRDRGRGPTGELCF. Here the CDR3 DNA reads TGTGCCACCAGCAGAGATCGCGGACGGGGACCTACCGGGGAGCTGTGTTTT.

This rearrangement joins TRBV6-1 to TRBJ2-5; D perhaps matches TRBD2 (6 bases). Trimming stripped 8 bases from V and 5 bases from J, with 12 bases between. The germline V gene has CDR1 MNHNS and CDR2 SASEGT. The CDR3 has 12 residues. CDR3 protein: CASHTGDETQYF. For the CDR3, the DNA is TGTGCCAGCCATACGGGAGACGAGACCCAGTACTTC.